Below, 29 T cell receptor beta chains from the same sample are listed, as sequenced in a study of blood T cell repertoires in COVID-19. Data came from immunoSEQ multiplex PCR; TCRdb stores just in-frame clones and leaves some out. The table lists about 74,000 clones, 84% of them singletons. The sample consisted of peripheral blood. The receptors shown here come from a human donor in a cohort sampled during active COVID-19.

This clone was counted between two and nine times. The CDR3 region has the DNA TGCGCCAGCAGCCAAGGAGGGACAGGGGACGAGCAGTACTTC. This gives the protein CASSQGGTGDEQYF. The genes are TRBV4-1 and TRBJ2-7; TRBD1 matches at 10 bases. V gave up 1 base and J gave up 5 bases; unmatched junction bases: 2. This CDR3 has 14 amino acids. Germline V gene lookup returns CDR1 MGHRA and CDR2 YSYEKL.

The gene calls are TRBV5-6 and TRBJ1-2, with 10 bases identical to TRBD1. CDR3 size: 15 residues. J lost 7 bases, V lost 0 bases, and 6 bases had no gene match. Germline V gene lookup returns CDR1 SGHDT and CDR2 YYEEEE. CDR3 DNA sequence: TGTGCCAGCAGCTTGGGACAGGGGGCGTGGGGTGGCTACACCTTC. Encoded protein: CASSLGQGAWGGYTF.

The chain carries TRBV9 and TRBJ1-3; 7 nucleotides line up with TRBD1. CDR3 length: 17 residues. J was trimmed by 4 bases and V by 1 base; bases with no gene match: 11. Per the germline V gene, CDR1 is SGDLS and CDR2 is YYNGEE. The CDR3 here is CASSVLEGGAPGNTIYF. CDR3 in DNA: TGTGCCAGCAGCGTACTAGAAGGGGGCGCACCGGGAAACACCATATATTTT.

The chain uses TRBV10-1 and TRBJ1-5; TRBD1 agrees at 7 bases. The CDR3 is 15 amino acids. The germline V gene encodes CDR1 WNHNN and CDR2 SYGVQD (reference sequence). Trimming took 3 bases from V and 3 from J; bases not matched to a gene: 5. The CDR3 DNA reads as TGCGCCAGCAGTGACCGGGACAGATACAATCAGCCCCAGCATTTT. This encodes CASSDRDRYNQPQHF.

The chain carries TRBV28 and TRBJ2-3, with 9 bases matching TRBD1. Germline V gives CDR1 MDHEN, CDR2 SYDVKM. This CDR3 contains 21 residues. Trimming removed 3 bases from V and 3 bases from J; junction bases left unmatched: 22. CDR3 region: CASSFLGGIIAGTGLTDTQYF. CDR3 sequence (DNA): TGTGCCAGCAGTTTCCTGGGGGGGATCATCGCTGGGACAGGGCTTACAGATACGCAGTATTTT.

V gene TRBV15 combines with J gene TRBJ2-5; TRBD1 might be the D (6 bases). Germline lookup yields CDR1 LNHNV and CDR2 YYDKDF (reference sequence). This CDR3 has 14 amino acids. V was cut by 5 bases and J by 5 bases, with 15 bases left in between. The CDR3 reads CATSSRGGEETQYF. CDR3 DNA sequence: TGTGCCACCAGCTCCCGAGGGGGTGAGGAGACCCAGTACTTC.

The rearrangement uses TRBV11-2 and TRBJ2-5; weak D call: TRBD2 (6 bases). The length of the CDR3 is 13 residues. V shed 5 bases and J shed 8 bases, with 15 bases lying between them. Germline CDR1 SGHAT, CDR2 FQNNGV. CDR3 loop: CASSTRDGVTQYF. The CDR3 DNA is TGTGCCAGCAGCACGCGGGACGGCGTAACCCAGTACTTC. Complete variable domain (other parts from reference TRBV11-2 and TRBJ2-5): EAGVAQSPRYKIIEKRQSVAFWCNPISGHATLYWYQQILGQGPKLLIQFQNNGVVDDSQLPKDRFSAERLKGVDSTLKIQPAKLEDSAVYLCASSTRDGVTQYFGPGTRLLVL.

V is TRBV30 and J is TRBJ1-5, with 7 bases lining up with TRBD1. V shed 0 bases, J shed 8 bases, and the junction held 4 bases outside the gene matches. The length of the CDR3 is 13 residues. Germline values: CDR1 GTSNPN, CDR2 SVGIG (reference sequence). The CDR3 DNA is TGTGCCTGGAGTGTAAGGGGGCGTGAGCCCCAGCATTTT. It codes for CAWSVRGREPQHF.

This clone was detected only a few times. The J gene is TRBJ1-6, the V gene TRBV27; D is unclear. Germline loops: CDR1 MNHEY, CDR2 SMNVEV (reference sequence). The V gene lost 7 bases and the J gene lost 7 bases, with 11 bases spanning the gap. The CDR3 sequence is 13 residues long. The CDR3 nucleotides are TGTGCCAGCACCCTCGAACGGAATTCACCCCTCCACTTT. This sequence encodes CASTLERNSPLHF.

The rearrangement uses TRBV2 and TRBJ2-7, with 10 bases fitting TRBD2. This CDR3 has 18 residues. Germline assignment: CDR1 SNHLY and CDR2 FYNNEI. The J segment lost 5 bases and the V segment lost 2 bases, leaving 15 bases of the junction unmatched. CDR3 sequence (DNA): TGTGCCAGCAGTGAATATTCTCTTGTTGGGACTAGCGTGCACGAGCAGTACTTC. Translating gives CASSEYSLVGTSVHEQYF.

J is TRBJ1-1 and V is TRBV10-3; 9 bases line up with TRBD1. Germline CDR1 reads ENHRY; CDR2 reads SYGVKD. J gave up 5 bases and V 3 bases, and 7 bases lay outside the gene matches. CDR3 length: 15 residues. CDR3 region: CAISESQGAGTEAFF. The CDR3 DNA reads as TGTGCCATCAGTGAATCACAGGGGGCCGGGACTGAAGCTTTCTTT.

The J gene is TRBJ2-5, the V gene TRBV6-5, with TRBD2 identical over 10 bases. There are 13 residues in the CDR3. Trimming removed 5 bases from V and 4 bases from J; junction bases left unmatched: 1. The germline CDR1 and CDR2 sequences are MNHEY and SVGAGI. The CDR3 DNA follows: TGTGCCAGCAGTAGCGGGGGGGCAGAGACCCAGTACTTC. Translating it yields CASSSGGAETQYF.

CDR3 nucleotides: TGCGCCAGCAGCCAACAGGGGCGTAATCAGCCCCAGCATTTT. Protein sequence: CASSQQGRNQPQHF. This sequence joins TRBV4-1 and TRBJ1-5; D might be TRBD1 (6 bases). V lost 2 bases, J lost 4 bases, and 9 bases lay in between. The germline V gene encodes CDR1 MGHRA and CDR2 YSYEKL. The CDR3 loop spans 14 amino acids.

This chain connects TRBV2 to TRBJ1-2, with D maybe TRBD1 (6 bases). CDR1 is SNHLY and CDR2 is FYNNEI in the germline V gene. This CDR3 is 15 amino acids long. Trimming took 6 bases from V and 6 from J, leaving 20 bases between them. The CDR3 protein is CASRVFTGGENGYTF. The CDR3 DNA follows: TGTGCCAGCAGGGTATTCACGGGGGGCGAGAATGGCTACACCTTC.

This chain links TRBV9 with TRBJ2-7, with 7 bases that match TRBD2. Germline V gene lookup returns CDR1 SGDLS and CDR2 YYNGEE. V lost 0 bases and J lost 3; bases outside the gene matches: 3. The CDR3 consists of 14 residues. CDR3 bases: TGTGCCAGCAGCGTAGCGGCGGGGGACTACGAGCAGTACTTC. Translated: CASSVAAGDYEQYF.

CDR3 DNA: TGTGCCAGCAGCGTCAAGCGGGGGGGATCCTACAATGAGCAGTTCTTC. Translated, it gives CASSVKRGGSYNEQFF. The chain couples TRBV7-9 to TRBJ2-1, with 10 bases that match TRBD2. The CDR3 sequence is 16 residues long. Unmatched junction bases numbered 5, after V lost 5 bases and J lost 1 base. Germline V gives CDR1 SEHNR, CDR2 FQNEAQ (reference sequence).

V usage is TRBV6-1 and J usage is TRBJ2-1, with TRBD2 as a possible D gene (5 bases). The CDR3 is 17 residues long. Germline CDR1 MNHNS, CDR2 SASEGT. Trimming pared 1 base from V and 2 bases from J, leaving 15 bases between. CDR3 bases: TGTGCCAGCAGTGAAGGGCTAGGCCCTAGCCCCTACAATGAGCAGTTCTTC. It translates to CASSEGLGPSPYNEQFF.

The rearrangement uses TRBV28 and TRBJ2-1, with 7 bases matching TRBD2. CDR1 MDHEN and CDR2 SYDVKM come from the germline V gene. J was trimmed by 4 bases and V by 7 bases; bases with no gene match: 10. The CDR3 length is 15 residues. DNA for the CDR3: TGTGCCAGCACCGCCCGGTCGGGGGGTTACAATGAGCAGTTCTTC. Translation: CASTARSGGYNEQFF. Using reference TRBV28 and TRBJ2-1 for the parts outside the CDR3, the full variable domain is DVKVTQSSRYLVKRTGEKVFLECVQDMDHENMFWYRQDPGLGLRLIYFSYDVKMKEKGDIPEGYSVSREKKERFSLILESASTNQTSMYLCASTARSGGYNEQFFGPGTRLTVL.

The gene calls are TRBV7-9 and TRBJ1-1; 7 nucleotides match TRBD1. Trimming at V came to 5 bases and at J to 2 bases, leaving 5 bases not matched to a gene. CDR1 is SEHNR and CDR2 is FQNEAQ in the germline V gene (reference sequence). The CDR3 contains 14 residues. The chain's CDR3 is CASSRSGGNTEAFF. The CDR3 coding sequence is TGTGCCAGCAGCAGATCAGGGGGAAACACTGAAGCTTTCTTT.

This chain connects TRBV9 to TRBJ1-2; the D is unclear. Germline CDR1 SGDLS, CDR2 YYNGEE. The V end lost 3 bases, the J end lost 8 bases, and 14 bases lay between the germline ends. This CDR3 has 13 residues. CDR3 DNA sequence: TGTGCCAGCAGCGACCGGGATATGAGGGGCTACACCTTC. It codes for CASSDRDMRGYTF.

This chain links TRBV19 with TRBJ1-5; D call uncertain. The germline gives CDR1 LNHDA, CDR2 SQIVND (reference sequence). The CDR3 spans 15 residues. V lost 3 bases, J lost 1 base, and 10 bases lay in between. CDR3 sequence reads: CASSIRGSSNQPQHF. In DNA, the CDR3 is TGTGCCAGTAGTATCCGGGGTTCAAGCAATCAGCCCCAGCATTTT.

The chain couples TRBV7-8 to TRBJ2-7; D is ambiguous. The CDR3 has 14 amino acids. V was clipped by 0 bases and J by 4 bases, with 10 bases between them. The germline gives CDR1 SGHVS, CDR2 FQNEAQ. CDR3 nucleotide sequence: TGTGCCAGCAGCTTAGCGACCCGAGGATACGAGCAGTACTTC. It specifies CASSLATRGYEQYF. Based on the CDR3 plus reference TRBV7-8 and TRBJ2-7, the full variable domain is GAGVSQSPRYKVAKRGQDVALRCDPISGHVSLFWYQQALGQGPEFLTYFQNEAQLDKSGLPSDRFFAERPEGSVSTLKIQRTQQEDSAVYLCASSLATRGYEQYFGPGTRLTVT.

The chain has TRBV5-1 and TRBJ1-1; D is perhaps TRBD1 (5 bases). This CDR3 has 13 amino acids. In germline, CDR1 is SGHRS, CDR2 YFSETQ. V lost 5 bases and J 4 bases, leaving 12 bases between the germline ends. The DNA for the CDR3 is TGCGCCAGCAGTTTCAAAAGGGGCACTGAAGCTTTCTTT. Its translation is CASSFKRGTEAFF. The full variable domain, its missing parts supplied by reference TRBV5-1 and TRBJ1-1, is KAGVTQTPRYLIKTRGQQVTLSCSPISGHRSVSWYQQTPGQGLQFLFEYFSETQRNKGNFPGRFSGRQFSNSRSEMNVSTLELGDSALYLCASSFKRGTEAFFGQGTRLTVV.

This chain uses TRBV3-1 (or the pseudogene TRBV3-2) with TRBJ2-5, with 7 bases matching TRBD1. The J segment lost 5 bases and the V segment lost 2 bases, leaving 5 bases of the junction unmatched. The CDR3 runs 14 residues. Germline CDR1 and CDR2: LGHDT and YNNKEL (reference sequence). Here the CDR3 DNA reads TGTGCCAGCAGCCAACAGACAGGGCGGGAGACCCAGTACTTC. The encoded protein is CASSQQTGRETQYF.

This chain connects TRBV27 to TRBJ2-2; TRBD2 aligns across 7 bases. CDR3 length: 13 amino acids. The trim removed 7 bases at V and 7 bases at J, leaving 6 bases unmatched. CDR1 is MNHEY and CDR2 is SMNVEV in the germline V gene (reference sequence). In DNA form, the CDR3 reads TGTGCCAGCACGGCGGGGGTTGGCGGGGAGCTGTTTTTT. Protein sequence: CASTAGVGGELFF.

J is TRBJ2-7 and V is TRBV14; 7 nucleotides line up with TRBD1. CDR1 is SGHDN and CDR2 is FVKESK in the germline V gene. Trimming took 4 bases from V and 2 from J; bases not matched to a gene: 8. This CDR3 is 15 amino acids long. CDR3 coding DNA: TGTGCCAGCAGCCGAAACAGGGGAGCCGCCTACGAGCAGTACTTC. It is translated as CASSRNRGAAYEQYF.

This clone is a singleton in its sample. The chain uses TRBV10-3 and TRBJ2-1, with 8 bases lining up with TRBD2. Trimming at V came to 5 bases and at J to 4 bases, leaving 10 bases not matched to a gene. The germline CDR1 and CDR2 sequences are ENHRY and SYGVKD. CDR3 length equals 16 residues. The CDR3, as DNA: TGTGCCATCAGTCCCGCCCCGGGACTAGTATACAATGAGCAGTTCTTC. This codes for CAISPAPGLVYNEQFF.

This chain uses TRBV5-1 with TRBJ2-1; 10 nucleotides align to TRBD2. V shed 3 bases and J 9 bases; nucleotides not matched to a gene: 15. Germline V gives CDR1 SGHRS, CDR2 YFSETQ. This CDR3 is built from 17 residues. CDR3 nucleotides: TGCGCCAGCAGCTCTATAGCGGGGGGTCGCGGGTCGTTTGAGCAGTTCTTC. Encoded protein: CASSSIAGGRGSFEQFF.

V and J are TRBV9 and TRBJ2-2; TRBD2 matches 15 bases. Trimming cost V 3 bases and J 3 bases; bases outside gene matches: 12. The CDR3 sequence is 20 residues long. The germline gives CDR1 SGDLS, CDR2 YYNGEE. DNA for the CDR3: TGTGCCAGCAGCGAGGGTCTGGGACTAGCGGGGGGTCAGGACACCGGGGAGCTGTTTTTT. Its protein product is CASSEGLGLAGGQDTGELFF.